The 15 T cell receptor beta chains below come from one sample, sequenced in a study of T cell responses to AZD1222 COVID-19 vaccine. Libraries were prepared by immunoSEQ multiplex PCR; TCRdb keeps only in-frame clonotypes and omits some of them. Of 85,000 or so clones in the sample, 85% to 95% were seen once. The sequencing used peripheral blood, collected 28 days after the second AZD1222 dose. These receptors were collected from an adult who received the AZD1222 COVID-19 vaccine.

V usage is TRBV7-3 and J usage is TRBJ2-1, with D possibly TRBD1 on 6 matching bases. The V and J ends lost 5 bases and 9 bases respectively, with 17 bases between them. Looked up from germline, CDR1 is SGHTA and CDR2 is FQGTGA. The CDR3 totals 14 residues. The CDR3: CASSLTLGAGEQFF. The CDR3 bases are TGTGCCAGCAGCCTTACCCTGGGGGCGGGTGAGCAGTTCTTC.

The chain joins TRBV4-1 to TRBJ1-2; a weak D match, TRBD1 (6 bases). Germline V gene data show CDR1 as MGHRA and CDR2 as YSYEKL. The CDR3 contains 16 residues. Trimming pared 0 bases from V and 4 bases from J, leaving 15 bases between. The CDR3 DNA reads TGCGCCAGCAGCCAAGATGTGGGGGGGCAGGTCTATGGCTACACCTTC. It encodes CASSQDVGGQVYGYTF.

The chain combines TRBV5-1 with TRBJ1-6, with a weak D call TRBD1 (5 bases). Trimming stripped 4 bases from V and 11 bases from J, with 16 bases between. The CDR3 runs 14 residues. CDR1 is SGHRS, CDR2 YFSETQ, per germline. The CDR3 is CASSGSQGAAPLHF. The CDR3 coding sequence is TGCGCCAGCAGCGGCAGCCAGGGAGCAGCACCCCTCCACTTT.

This chain uses TRBV5-1 with TRBJ2-2; 10 bases align to TRBD1. CDR3 length: 17 residues. CDR1 is SGHRS and CDR2 is YFSETQ in the germline V gene. V dropped 1 base and J dropped 3; count of bases not matched to a gene: 6. CDR3 DNA: TGCGCCAGCAGCTTGCGCCCCGGGACAGGGGACACCGGGGAGCTGTTTTTT. Its protein is CASSLRPGTGDTGELFF. Complete variable domain (other parts from reference TRBV5-1 and TRBJ2-2): KAGVTQTPRYLIKTRGQQVTLSCSPISGHRSVSWYQQTPGQGLQFLFEYFSETQRNKGNFPGRFSGRQFSNSRSEMNVSTLELGDSALYLCASSLRPGTGDTGELFFGEGSRLTVL.

This clone was seen a few times. This chain connects TRBV7-6 to TRBJ1-3, with D unclear. The germline V gene encodes CDR1 SGHVS and CDR2 FNYEAQ. V shed 5 bases and J shed 1 base, with 15 bases lying between them. The CDR3 covers 16 residues. The CDR3 sequence is CASSANPTFSGNTIYF. CDR3 coding DNA: TGTGCCAGCAGCGCAAACCCCACATTTTCTGGAAACACCATATATTTT.

The chain employs TRBV10-3 and TRBJ1-3, with a weak D call TRBD1 (5 bases). The V end was cut by 3 bases, the J end by 0 bases, with 12 bases between. This CDR3 comprises 16 residues. Germline assignment: CDR1 ENHRY and CDR2 SYGVKD. The CDR3 DNA is TGTGCCATCAGTGACCTACAGGCCAGCTCTGGAAACACCATATATTTT. It encodes CAISDLQASSGNTIYF.

The chain carries TRBV11-2 and TRBJ1-2; weak D call: TRBD1 (5 bases). This CDR3 contains 15 residues. The germline gives CDR1 SGHAT, CDR2 FQNNGV. V lost 1 base to trimming and J lost 2 bases, with 11 bases between them. The CDR3 reads CASSLAGWGNYGYTF. The CDR3 DNA reads as TGTGCCAGCAGCTTAGCGGGTTGGGGGAACTATGGCTACACCTTC.

The V call is TRBV28, the J call TRBJ1-1; D ambiguous. CDR1 and CDR2 (germline): MDHEN, SYDVKM. This CDR3 region has 14 residues. Between the trimmed V and J ends, which lost 6 bases and 3 bases, there was a span of 14 bases. The CDR3 coding sequence is TGTGCCAGCAGCCGCGCGGGGTTGGACACTGAAGCTTTCTTT. Protein product: CASSRAGLDTEAFF. The full variable domain, in which reference TRBV28 and TRBJ1-1 provide the parts outside the CDR3, is DVKVTQSSRYLVKRTGEKVFLECVQDMDHENMFWYRQDPGLGLRLIYFSYDVKMKEKGDIPEGYSVSREKKERFSLILESASTNQTSMYLCASSRAGLDTEAFFGQGTRLTVV.

On this clone: One end of the junction is discordant with germline, which a read error may explain. This chain connects TRBV7-7 to TRBJ2-1, with D possibly being TRBD2 (6 bases). Germline V lookup: CDR1 SSHAT, CDR2 FNYEAQ (reference sequence). The CDR3 is made up of 14 amino acids. The CDR3 nucleotides are TGTGCTAGCAGCTTAGAAAGACTAGTCAATGAGCAGTTCTTC. Translating gives CASSLERLVNEQFF. The whole variable domain, filled in from reference TRBV7-7 and TRBJ2-1, reads GAGVSQSPRYKVTKRGQDVTLRCDPISSHATLYWYQQALGQGPEFLTYFNYEAQPDKSGLPSDRFSAERPEGSISTLTIQRTEQRDSAMYRCASSLERLVNEQFFGPGTRLTVL.

This rearrangement joins TRBV5-4 to TRBJ1-5; perhaps TRBD1 as D (5 bases). V lost 4 bases and J 1 base, leaving 9 bases between the germline ends. The CDR3 contains 14 residues. Germline V gene sequence: CDR1 SGHNT, CDR2 YYREEE (reference sequence). The CDR3 nucleotides are TGTGCCAGCAGCCCGGACACCAGCAATCAGCCCCAGCATTTT. This encodes CASSPDTSNQPQHF.

The chain employs TRBV5-8 and TRBJ1-5; D gene ambiguous. Germline assignment: CDR1 SGHTS and CDR2 YDEGEE. The CDR3 runs 13 residues. Trimming took off 3 bases at V and 3 bases at J, with 7 bases between the two ends. The DNA of the CDR3 is TGTGCCAGCAGCTCTGGACTCAATCAGCCCCAGCATTTT. It encodes CASSSGLNQPQHF.

A word on this clone: This CDR3 is also generated by other DNA sequences in the sample. The rearrangement links TRBV6-1 to TRBJ1-6, with unresolved D. There are 14 residues in the CDR3. V was clipped by 1 base and J by 9 bases, with 10 bases between them. CDR1 and CDR2 (germline): MNHNS, SASEGT. The CDR3 loop reads CASSEGGGGSPLHF. In DNA form, the CDR3 reads TGTGCCAGCAGTGAAGGGGGTGGCGGTTCACCCCTCCACTTT.

This chain links TRBV5-1 with TRBJ2-3; D possibly uses TRBD1 or TRBD2 (6 bases each). V was trimmed by 0 bases and J by 4 bases, leaving 21 bases between them. This CDR3 comprises 18 residues. Germline CDR1 reads SGHRS; CDR2 reads YFSETQ. The CDR3 loop reads CASSLEVAGQGIADTQYF. DNA for the CDR3: TGCGCCAGCAGCTTGGAGGTGGCGGGACAAGGGATCGCAGATACGCAGTATTTT.

The chain is built from TRBV2 and TRBJ1-1, with 9 bases matching TRBD1. The CDR3 is made up of 14 amino acids. Germline V gene sequence: CDR1 SNHLY, CDR2 FYNNEI. Trimming removed 6 bases from V and 3 bases from J; junction bases left unmatched: 5. CDR3 DNA: TGTGCCAGCAGGGGACAGGGCGATTACACTGAAGCTTTCTTT. Its protein is CASRGQGDYTEAFF.

CDR3 sequence: CASSHRWGPLYEQYF. CDR3 sequence (DNA): TGTGCCAGCAGCCATCGTTGGGGCCCCCTCTACGAGCAGTACTTC. This chain uses TRBV7-8 with TRBJ2-7; D might be TRBD1 (5 bases). V shed 5 bases and J shed 3 bases, with 17 bases lying between them. Germline assignment: CDR1 SGHVS and CDR2 FQNEAQ. The CDR3 length is 15 residues.